Listed here are 18 T cell receptor beta chains from one sample, sequenced in a study of memory CD4+ T cells and cytomegalovirus serostatus. The sort gate was single viable CD3+CD4+CD8-CD45RO+ cells for memory CD4+ T cells. TCRdb's copy holds only in-frame clones and misses some; the assay was immunoSEQ multiplex PCR. This repertoire shows about 53,000 clones, about 81% found once; its top ten account for 0.85% to 1.2%. The material sequenced was memory CD4+ T cells from blood. The receptor set was obtained from an adult in good health and CMV-seronegative.

This chain connects TRBV19 to TRBJ2-2; 13 nucleotides align to TRBD2. Trimming cost V 4 bases and J 3 bases; bases outside gene matches: 5. Germline CDR1 and CDR2: LNHDA and SQIVND (reference sequence). CDR3 length equals 17 residues. The CDR3 loop is CASSTGTSGTYTGELFF. The CDR3 DNA is TGTGCCAGTAGTACGGGGACTAGCGGGACTTACACCGGGGAGCTGTTTTTT.

The sample holds a few counts of this clone. The chain has TRBV9 and TRBJ2-2, with 10 bases lining up with TRBD2. The CDR3 length is 15 residues. Germline CDR1 is SGDLS and CDR2 is YYNGEE. J lost 7 bases, V lost 3 bases, and 6 bases had no gene match. This CDR3 reads CASSARLAGDGELFF. CDR3 DNA sequence: TGTGCCAGCAGCGCCAGACTAGCGGGCGACGGGGAGCTGTTTTTT.

The rearrangement uses TRBV7-3 and TRBJ1-1; the match to TRBD1 covers 9 bases. Germline values: CDR1 SGHTA, CDR2 FQGTGA. This CDR3 region has 12 residues. The V and J ends lost 4 bases and 10 bases, in that order; junction bases with no gene match: 4. The CDR3 DNA is TGTGCCAGCAGCTCACAACAGGGGGCAGCTTTCTTT. Translated, it gives CASSSQQGAAFF.

This clone was counted between two and nine times. The CDR3 nucleotides are TGCGCCAGCAGCCAAGGGGTGAATAATAACTATGGCTACACCTTC. Its protein is CASSQGVNNNYGYTF. The chain has TRBV4-3 and TRBJ1-2; D uncertain. This CDR3 is built from 15 residues. CDR1 LGHNA and CDR2 YSLEER come from the germline V gene. The germline V and J ends were trimmed by 1 base and 1 base, with 10 bases remaining between them.

The rearrangement uses TRBV5-4 and TRBJ1-3; 8 nucleotides match TRBD1. J lost 4 bases, V lost 5 bases, and 8 bases had no gene match. Per the germline V gene, CDR1 is SGHNT and CDR2 is YYREEE (reference sequence). The CDR3 runs to 15 residues. The DNA of the CDR3 is TGTGCCAGCAGTCCGGACAGGGCTCTCGGAAACACCATATATTTT. Translated, it gives CASSPDRALGNTIYF.

The CDR3, as DNA: TGTGCCAGCAGTTCTTCCGGGACTAGCCTAAATGAGCAGTTCTTC. Amino acid sequence: CASSSSGTSLNEQFF. The chain joins TRBV28 to TRBJ2-1, with TRBD2 matching 9 bases. Trimming removed 4 bases from V and 7 bases from J; junction bases left unmatched: 8. The CDR3 length is 15 residues. The V gene's germline CDR1 is MDHEN and CDR2 SYDVKM.

The CDR3 is CASSSSGGQANEKLFF. CDR3 DNA: TGCGCCAGCAGCTCCTCAGGGGGACAGGCTAATGAAAAACTGTTTTTT. V is TRBV5-1 and J is TRBJ1-4, with 8 bases matching TRBD1. CDR1 is SGHRS, CDR2 YFSETQ, per germline. Trimming took 3 bases from V and 3 from J; bases not matched to a gene: 7. The CDR3 totals 16 residues.

The chain recombines TRBV18 with TRBJ1-1; maybe TRBD1 (5 bases). This CDR3 is 14 amino acids long. Trimming shortened V by 3 bases and J by 7 bases, and 15 bases separated the two germline ends. Germline CDR1 reads KGHSH; CDR2 reads LQKENI. The CDR3 is CASSPGIGRGEAFF. DNA for the CDR3: TGTGCCAGCTCACCCGGGATCGGGAGGGGTGAAGCTTTCTTT. The complete variable domain, with remaining parts taken from reference TRBV18 and TRBJ1-1, reads NAGVMQNPRHLVRRRGQEARLRCSPMKGHSHVYWYRQLPEEGLKFMVYLQKENIIDESGMPKERFSAEFPKEGPSILRIQQVVRGDSAAYFCASSPGIGRGEAFFGQGTRLTVV.

The V call is TRBV5-4, the J call TRBJ2-1; D possibly uses TRBD1 or TRBD2 (5 bases each). V gave up 4 bases and J gave up 4 bases, with 15 bases separating them. Germline-derived CDR1 and CDR2 are SGHNT and YYREEE (reference sequence). This CDR3 is built from 15 residues. In DNA form, the CDR3 reads TGTGCCAGCAGCCTCCCGGGGCGAGGGTACAATGAGCAGTTCTTC. Amino acid sequence: CASSLPGRGYNEQFF.

The chain couples TRBV7-8 to TRBJ2-7; possibly TRBD2 for D (5 bases). Trimming pared 4 bases from V and 6 bases from J, leaving 13 bases between. The germline V gene has CDR1 SGHVS and CDR2 FQNEAQ. This CDR3 contains 13 residues. The CDR3 region is CASSSPGRFEQYF. CDR3 coding DNA: TGTGCCAGCAGCTCCCCGGGAAGGTTCGAGCAGTACTTC.

This sequence joins TRBV7-3 and TRBJ1-5, with D possibly TRBD1 on 5 matching bases. This CDR3 has 13 residues. Germline CDR1 reads SGHTA; CDR2 reads FQGTGA. V shed 4 bases and J shed 3 bases, with 7 bases lying between them. CDR3 amino acids: CASSWDFNQPQHF. CDR3 in DNA: TGTGCCAGCAGCTGGGACTTCAATCAGCCCCAGCATTTT. The full variable domain, its missing parts supplied by reference TRBV7-3 and TRBJ1-5, is GAGVSQTPSNKVTEKGKYVELRCDPISGHTALYWYRQSLGQGPEFLIYFQGTGAADDSGLPNDRFFAVRPEGSVSTLKIQRTERGDSAVYLCASSWDFNQPQHFGDGTRLSIL.

The chain has TRBV27 and TRBJ2-1; D is perhaps TRBD1 (8 bases). The ends were cut back, 5 bases at V and 5 bases at J, with 19 bases in the middle. Germline CDR1 reads MNHEY; CDR2 reads SMNVEV (reference sequence). The CDR3 extends over 16 amino acids. The chain's CDR3 is CASSTRQGRANNEQFF. The CDR3 region has the DNA TGTGCCAGCAGTACCCGACAGGGGAGGGCCAACAATGAGCAGTTCTTC.

The rearrangement joins TRBV9 to TRBJ2-7, with D possibly being TRBD1 (6 bases). Trimming stripped 0 bases from V and 2 bases from J, with 12 bases between. Germline-derived CDR1 and CDR2 are SGDLS and YYNGEE. The CDR3 sequence is 15 residues long. CDR3 nucleotides: TGTGCCAGCAGCGTAGGGGGGACACCCACCTACGAGCAGTACTTC. This gives the protein CASSVGGTPTYEQYF.

The chain uses TRBV2 and TRBJ2-3, with D uncertain. Trimming shortened V by 6 bases and J by 3 bases, and 10 bases separated the two germline ends. The CDR3 is 13 residues long. CDR1 and CDR2 (germline): SNHLY, FYNNEI. For the CDR3, the DNA is TGTGCCAGCAGCCAACTGGGAACAGATACGCAGTATTTT. As protein: CASSQLGTDTQYF.

This clone was detected only a few times. CDR3 coding DNA: TGTGCCAGCAGTGCAGCACTCGAGTGGACAGGACCCTATATTAGCAATCAGCCCCAGCATTTT. This gives the protein CASSAALEWTGPYISNQPQHF. The chain couples TRBV2 to TRBJ1-5; TRBD1 matches 7 bases. Germline lookup yields CDR1 SNHLY and CDR2 FYNNEI. The CDR3 extends over 21 amino acids. The V gene end was trimmed by 4 bases and the J gene end by 0 bases; junction bases not matched to a gene: 21.

This chain joins TRBV27 and TRBJ1-4, with 7 bases identical to TRBD1. Germline CDR1 reads MNHEY; CDR2 reads SMNVEV (reference sequence). With V trimmed by 6 bases and J by 0 bases, 7 bases remained unmatched. The CDR3 consists of 16 residues. The CDR3 reads CASSRGRGPTNEKLFF. The CDR3 DNA is TGTGCCAGCAGCAGAGGGAGGGGGCCAACTAATGAAAAACTGTTTTTT.

The CDR3 here is CASSLSAGRPTDTQYF. CDR3 coding DNA: TGTGCCAGCTCACTCTCAGCGGGAAGGCCCACAGATACGCAGTATTTT. The rearrangement joins TRBV18 to TRBJ2-3, with TRBD2 matching over 7 bases. The germline CDR1 and CDR2 sequences are KGHSH and LQKENI. CDR3 length equals 16 residues. After removal of 4 bases from V and 2 bases from J, the junction contained 9 bases not matched to a gene.

The CDR3 region is CASSYSLTANYGYTF. CDR3 nucleotide sequence: TGTGCCAGCAGTTACTCCTTAACGGCTAACTATGGCTACACCTTC. The chain combines TRBV6-5 with TRBJ1-2, with D hard to call. CDR1 is MNHEY and CDR2 is SVGAGI in the germline V gene. The V and J ends lost 0 bases and 0 bases respectively, with 8 bases between them. The CDR3 runs to 15 residues.